The rows below give T cell receptor beta chains drawn from one sample of a study of Ad26.COV2.S vaccination and SARS-CoV-2 variants. Clones were read by immunoSEQ multiplex PCR, and TCRdb kept only the in-frame ones, dropping some. In the table there are 300,000 to 500,000 clones, less than 90% of which are singletons. The material was peripheral blood, obtained in a trial of Ad26.COV2.S vaccine versus placebo. These receptors came from a person between 18 and 59 years old who received the Ad26.COV2.S COVID-19 vaccine or a placebo. CDR3s include the opening cysteine and the closing phenylalanine or tryptophan. The D gene is left open where the match is weak. Size values are once, few and many counts, or a class for expanded clones, and some rows have none.

v_gene: TRBV6-5
abundance: .
j_gene: TRBJ2-1
d_gene: TRBD2
CDR3aa: CASSSGTRVEFF
CDR3nt: TGTGCCAGCAGTTCCGGGACTAGGGTCGAGTTCTTC

v_gene: TRBV6-2/TRBV6-3
abundance: .
j_gene: TRBJ1-1
d_gene: .
CDR3aa: CASSYEGFGTEAFF
CDR3nt: TGTGCCAGCAGTTACGAAGGGTTTGGCACTGAAGCTTTCTTT

v_gene: TRBV5-1
abundance: .
j_gene: TRBJ2-7
d_gene: .
CDR3aa: CASSLVLAAYEQYF
CDR3nt: TGCGCCAGCAGCTTGGTCTTGGCAGCCTACGAGCAGTACTTC

v_gene: TRBV27
abundance: .
j_gene: TRBJ2-2
d_gene: .
CDR3aa: CASSLSGGASGELFF
CDR3nt: TGTGCCAGCAGTTTATCGGGGGGGGCGAGCGGGGAGCTGTTTTTT

v_gene: TRBV3-1/TRBV3-2
abundance: .
j_gene: TRBJ1-3
d_gene: .
CDR3aa: CASSPTSGNTIYF
CDR3nt: TGTGCCAGCAGCCCCACATCTGGAAACACCATATATTTT

v_gene: TRBV3-1/TRBV3-2
abundance: .
j_gene: TRBJ1-2
d_gene: .
CDR3aa: CASSQDPGSGYTF
CDR3nt: TGTGCCAGCAGCCAAGACCCGGGATCTGGCTACACCTTC

v_gene: TRBV19
abundance: .
j_gene: TRBJ1-1
d_gene: .
CDR3aa: CASGRDKDTEAFF
CDR3nt: TGTGCCAGTGGTCGGGATAAAGACACTGAAGCTTTCTTT

v_gene: TRBV20-1
abundance: .
j_gene: TRBJ1-5
d_gene: .
CDR3aa: CSASHEAAQHF
CDR3nt: TGCAGTGCTAGCCATGAGGCAGCCCAGCATTTT

v_gene: TRBV7-9
abundance: .
j_gene: TRBJ2-3
d_gene: TRBD1
CDR3aa: CASSLPGGQGRDTQYF
CDR3nt: TGTGCCAGCAGCCTCCCCGGGGGACAGGGTAGAGATACGCAGTATTTT

v_gene: TRBV6-5
abundance: .
j_gene: TRBJ1-1
d_gene: .
CDR3aa: CASSYSSGALNTEAFF
CDR3nt: TGTGCCAGCAGTTACTCAAGCGGGGCCTTGAACACTGAAGCTTTCTTT

v_gene: TRBV7-2
abundance: .
j_gene: TRBJ2-5
d_gene: .
CDR3aa: CASSLWLEETLDQYF
CDR3nt: TGTGCCAGCAGCTTATGGTTAGAAGAGACCCTGGACCAGTACTTC

v_gene: TRBV6-1
abundance: .
j_gene: TRBJ2-5
d_gene: TRBD2
CDR3aa: CASSERSGEGETQYF
CDR3nt: TGTGCCAGCAGTGAACGGTCGGGGGAGGGAGAGACCCAGTACTTC

v_gene: TRBV5-1
abundance: .
j_gene: TRBJ2-2
d_gene: .
CDR3aa: CASSLDPDTGELFF
CDR3nt: TGCGCCAGCAGCTTGGACCCTGACACCGGGGAGCTGTTTTTT

v_gene: TRBV4-3
abundance: .
j_gene: TRBJ2-7
d_gene: .
CDR3aa: CASSQDTASYEQYF
CDR3nt: TGCGCCAGCAGCCAAGATACCGCCTCCTACGAGCAGTACTTC

v_gene: TRBV6-2/TRBV6-3
abundance: many
j_gene: TRBJ2-5
d_gene: .
CDR3aa: CASSPGTLGETQYF
CDR3nt: TGTGCCAGCAGTCCCGGGACTCTCGGCGAGACCCAGTACTTC

v_gene: TRBV9
abundance: .
j_gene: TRBJ2-1
d_gene: .
CDR3aa: CASSVLRGGYNEQFF
CDR3nt: TGTGCCAGCAGCGTCTTGAGGGGGGGATACAATGAGCAGTTCTTC

v_gene: TRBV5-1
abundance: .
j_gene: TRBJ1-1
d_gene: TRBD1
CDR3aa: CASRLRDRGAEAFF
CDR3nt: TGCGCCAGCAGGCTCCGGGACAGGGGCGCTGAAGCTTTCTTT

v_gene: TRBV30
abundance: .
j_gene: TRBJ1-2
d_gene: TRBD1
CDR3aa: CAWSAGTGVLTPAYNYGYTF
CDR3nt: TGTGCCTGGAGTGCCGGGACAGGGGTACTTACTCCTGCCTACAACTATGGCTACACCTTC

v_gene: TRBV27
abundance: .
j_gene: TRBJ1-1
d_gene: .
CDR3aa: CASSLSFSNTEAFF
CDR3nt: TGTGCCAGCAGTTTATCGTTCTCGAACACTGAAGCTTTCTTT

v_gene: TRBV18
abundance: .
j_gene: TRBJ1-1
d_gene: TRBD1
CDR3aa: CASSPTGAENTEAFF
CDR3nt: TGTGCCAGCTCACCGACAGGGGCGGAAAACACTGAAGCTTTCTTT

v_gene: TRBV6-2/TRBV6-3
abundance: .
j_gene: TRBJ1-1
d_gene: .
CDR3aa: CASSYSIGVNTEAFF
CDR3nt: TGTGCCAGCAGTTACTCTATAGGGGTTAACACTGAAGCTTTCTTT

v_gene: TRBV5-4
abundance: .
j_gene: TRBJ2-5
d_gene: .
CDR3aa: CASSKGGGDQETQYF
CDR3nt: TGTGCCAGCAGCAAAGGGGGGGGCGATCAAGAGACCCAGTACTTC

v_gene: TRBV4-1
abundance: .
j_gene: TRBJ1-6
d_gene: .
CDR3aa: CASSQGDGISPLHF
CDR3nt: TGCGCCAGCAGCCAAGGTGACGGAATCTCACCCCTCCACTTT

v_gene: TRBV4-1
abundance: .
j_gene: TRBJ1-1
d_gene: TRBD1
CDR3aa: CASSQRGQANTEAFF
CDR3nt: TGCGCCAGCAGCCAAAGGGGACAGGCAAACACTGAAGCTTTCTTT

v_gene: TRBV7-2
abundance: .
j_gene: TRBJ1-4
d_gene: TRBD1
CDR3aa: CASSSDRGRINEKLFF
CDR3nt: TGTGCCAGCAGCTCCGACAGGGGGCGCATTAATGAAAAACTGTTTTTT

v_gene: TRBV5-6
abundance: .
j_gene: TRBJ2-7
d_gene: TRBD1
CDR3aa: CASSLPGQGAHEQYF
CDR3nt: TGTGCCAGCAGCCTGCCGGGACAGGGGGCCCACGAGCAGTACTTC

v_gene: TRBV6-1
abundance: once
j_gene: TRBJ1-4
d_gene: .
CDR3aa: CASSEVESSEKLFF
CDR3nt: TGTGCCAGCAGTGAAGTAGAGTCGTCTGAAAAACTGTTTTTT

v_gene: TRBV12-3/TRBV12-4
abundance: .
j_gene: TRBJ1-2
d_gene: .
CDR3aa: CASSIPGADGYTF
CDR3nt: TGTGCCAGCAGTATTCCGGGGGCCGATGGCTACACCTTC

v_gene: TRBV18
abundance: .
j_gene: TRBJ2-5
d_gene: TRBD2
CDR3aa: CASSTSGGLETQYF
CDR3nt: TGTGCCAGCTCTACTAGCGGGGGCCTAGAGACCCAGTACTTC

v_gene: TRBV6-6
abundance: once
j_gene: TRBJ1-4
d_gene: .
CDR3aa: CASSQNLETNEKLFF
CDR3nt: TGTGCCAGCAGCCAGAACCTCGAAACTAATGAAAAACTGTTTTTT

v_gene: TRBV3-1/TRBV3-2
abundance: .
j_gene: TRBJ2-1
d_gene: .
CDR3aa: CASSQDSTYEQFF
CDR3nt: TGTGCCAGCAGCCAAGATTCCACTTATGAGCAGTTCTTC